Each of the 23 T cell receptor beta chains below was sequenced from the same sample in a study of blood T cell repertoires in COVID-19. The protocol was immunoSEQ multiplex PCR, while the TCRdb copy is restricted to in-frame clones and leaves out a portion. This sample carries tens of thousands of clones, around nine tenths of them seen once, and the ten largest clones take around 6.1%. The sequenced material came from peripheral blood. These receptor sequences come from a human donor in a cohort sampled during active COVID-19.

The chain uses TRBV7-9 and TRBJ2-7; 7 bases align to TRBD1. The J segment lost 2 bases and the V segment lost 6 bases, leaving 10 bases of the junction unmatched. Looked up from germline, CDR1 is SEHNR and CDR2 is FQNEAQ (reference sequence). The CDR3 has 15 amino acids. As DNA, the CDR3 is TGTGCCAGCAGGCCCGACGGGACAGTCGCCTACGAGCAGTACTTC. The encoded protein is CASRPDGTVAYEQYF.

The V and J genes are TRBV25-1 and TRBJ1-6; D is uncertain. V lost 5 bases and J 7 bases, leaving 12 bases between the germline ends. The germline CDR1 and CDR2 sequences are MGHDK and SYGVNS. The CDR3 covers 14 residues. The CDR3 loop is CASSSGISNSPLHF. The CDR3 DNA is TGTGCCAGCAGTTCGGGAATCAGCAATTCACCCCTCCACTTT.

V usage is TRBV3-1 (or the pseudogene TRBV3-2) and J usage is TRBJ2-5; weak D call: TRBD2 (5 bases). Germline values: CDR1 LGHDT, CDR2 YNNKEL (reference sequence). Trimming stripped 4 bases from V and 4 bases from J, with 16 bases between. The CDR3 contains 15 residues. CDR3 amino acids: CASSPTASSVETQYF. DNA for the CDR3: TGTGCCAGCAGCCCAACGGCTAGCTCGGTAGAGACCCAGTACTTC.

The count of this clone is one. The V gene is TRBV5-1, the J gene TRBJ2-7, with TRBD2 identical over 11 bases. The CDR3 runs to 15 residues. V dropped 0 bases and J dropped 6; count of bases not matched to a gene: 5. CDR1 is SGHRS, CDR2 YFSETQ, per germline. This CDR3 is CASSLEGSGGGEQYF. The CDR3 DNA reads TGCGCCAGCAGCTTGGAAGGTAGCGGGGGGGGCGAGCAGTACTTC. The complete variable domain, with remaining parts taken from reference TRBV5-1 and TRBJ2-7, reads KAGVTQTPRYLIKTRGQQVTLSCSPISGHRSVSWYQQTPGQGLQFLFEYFSETQRNKGNFPGRFSGRQFSNSRSEMNVSTLELGDSALYLCASSLEGSGGGEQYFGPGTRLTVT.

This clone was counted a single time. The chain combines TRBV30 with TRBJ2-5, with D perhaps TRBD1 (6 bases). The germline V gene encodes CDR1 GTSNPN and CDR2 SVGIG (reference sequence). This CDR3 is built from 14 residues. V was pared by 0 bases and J by 1 base, with 9 bases between. This CDR3 is CAWSVQGTQETQYF. The CDR3 DNA reads TGTGCCTGGAGTGTACAGGGTACCCAAGAGACCCAGTACTTC. Complete variable domain (other parts from reference TRBV30 and TRBJ2-5): SQTIHQWPATLVQPVGSPLSLECTVEGTSNPNLYWYRQAAGRGLQLLFYSVGIGQISSEVPQNLSASRPQDRQFILSSKKLLLSDSGFYLCAWSVQGTQETQYFGPGTRLLVL.

This clone was counted once. The V call is TRBV11-2, the J call TRBJ1-5; 9 bases map to TRBD1. The CDR3 covers 15 residues. Germline V gene lookup returns CDR1 SGHAT and CDR2 FQNNGV. The junction had 3 bases not matched to a gene; V was cut back by 0 bases and J by 6 bases. The CDR3 nucleotides are TGTGCCAGCAGCTTAGATATGACAGGGGGTCAGCCCCAGCATTTT. Translating it yields CASSLDMTGGQPQHF.

The gene calls are TRBV19 and TRBJ2-7; D call uncertain. Trimming took 8 bases from V and 0 from J, leaving 5 bases between them. Germline V lookup: CDR1 LNHDA, CDR2 SQIVND (reference sequence). The CDR3 contains 11 residues. The CDR3 DNA follows: TGTGCCAGTGCCAGCTCCTACGAGCAGTACTTC. Protein: CASASSYEQYF.

This clone was observed a single time. The CDR3 DNA follows: TGTGCCAGCAGTCCGCTGGGACAGGGTAGTATCTATGGCTACACCTTC. It codes for CASSPLGQGSIYGYTF. This chain links TRBV2 with TRBJ1-2; 9 nucleotides align to TRBD1. CDR3 length: 16 residues. In germline, CDR1 is SNHLY, CDR2 FYNNEI. V was clipped by 5 bases and J by 4 bases; unmatched bases: 11.

The chain has TRBV6-5 and TRBJ2-3, with D possibly being TRBD2 (5 bases). This CDR3 comprises 14 residues. V lost 6 bases to trimming and J lost 0 bases, with 10 bases between them. The V gene's germline CDR1 is MNHEY and CDR2 SVGAGI. The DNA for the CDR3 is TGTGCCAGCAGCGGGATAAGTAGCACAGATACGCAGTATTTT. Translating it yields CASSGISSTDTQYF.

The sample holds a few counts of this clone. The V and J genes are TRBV2 and TRBJ1-5; 7 nucleotides agree with TRBD1. CDR3 length: 15 amino acids. The J segment lost 3 bases and the V segment lost 6 bases, leaving 8 bases of the junction unmatched. The germline gives CDR1 SNHLY, CDR2 FYNNEI. Here the CDR3 DNA reads TGTGCCAGCAGCCCAACAGGGGCTGACAATCAGCCCCAGCATTTT. Translated, it gives CASSPTGADNQPQHF.

This chain connects TRBV21-1 to TRBJ2-5; TRBD2 is taken as the D call from the table, unchecked against the DNA. TRBV21-1 is described as a pseudogene. This CDR3 region has 19 residues. CDR3 in amino acids: CASTKSGTSGANHQETQYF. The CDR3 nucleotides read TGTGCCAGCACCAAGAGCGGAACTAGCGGGGCGAACCATCAAGAGACCCAGTACTTC.

This clone was counted between two and nine times. The rearrangement joins TRBV27 to TRBJ1-1, with 9 positions matching TRBD1. Germline lookup yields CDR1 MNHEY and CDR2 SMNVEV (reference sequence). The V and J ends lost 5 bases and 3 bases, in that order; junction bases with no gene match: 7. The CDR3 loop spans 15 amino acids. The CDR3 here is CASSPGTGWHTEAFF. For the CDR3, the DNA is TGTGCCAGCAGTCCCGGGACAGGGTGGCACACTGAAGCTTTCTTT.

In regard to this clone: The same CDR3 arises from other DNA sequences in this sample as well. The chain links TRBV6-5 to TRBJ2-1, with 11 bases that match TRBD2. The CDR3 is 15 residues long. Germline values: CDR1 MNHEY, CDR2 SVGAGI. V shed 6 bases, J shed 4 bases, and the junction held 5 bases outside the gene matches. This CDR3 reads CASSQGLAAYNEQFF. The CDR3 DNA reads TGTGCCAGCAGCCAGGGACTAGCGGCATACAATGAGCAGTTCTTC.

The chain uses TRBV28 and TRBJ1-1, with TRBD1 matching 9 bases. The germline gives CDR1 MDHEN, CDR2 SYDVKM. The CDR3 totals 14 residues. The V gene end was trimmed by 5 bases and the J gene end by 3 bases; junction bases not matched to a gene: 4. In DNA, the CDR3 is TGTGCCAGCAGTCCGCACAGGGGGCACACTGAAGCTTTCTTT. Protein sequence: CASSPHRGHTEAFF.

The genes are TRBV7-8 and TRBJ2-7; D not certain. The germline CDR1 and CDR2 sequences are SGHVS and FQNEAQ. There are 15 residues in the CDR3. V dropped 2 bases and J dropped 0 bases, with 11 bases sitting between them. DNA of the CDR3: TGTGCCAGCAGCTTACAGGTCTCCGGCTCCTACGAGCAGTACTTC. This codes for CASSLQVSGSYEQYF.

The V call is TRBV23-1, the J call TRBJ1-5; TRBD1 might be the D (6 bases). TRBV23-1 is known as an ORF, though its function is uncertain. The CDR3 contains 15 residues. The V and J ends lost 2 bases and 3 bases respectively, with 11 bases between them. CDR3 region: CASSQLRDNNQPQHF. As DNA, the CDR3 is TGCGCCAGCAGTCAACTCCGGGACAACAATCAGCCCCAGCATTTT.

The chain carries TRBV3-1 (or the pseudogene TRBV3-2) and TRBJ2-2; D ambiguous. Germline V CDR1 and CDR2: LGHDT, YNNKEL (reference sequence). Trimming pared 1 base from V and 4 bases from J, leaving 7 bases between. The CDR3 consists of 14 residues. CDR3 residues: CASSQGTVTGELFF. Written as DNA, the CDR3 is TGTGCCAGCAGCCAAGGAACGGTCACCGGGGAGCTGTTTTTT.

This chain joins TRBV10-3 and TRBJ2-7; possibly TRBD2 for D (5 bases). Trimming removed 5 bases from V and 1 base from J, with 12 bases in between. The CDR3 spans 14 residues. The germline V gene encodes CDR1 ENHRY and CDR2 SYGVKD. CDR3 nucleotide sequence: TGTGCCATCAGTCGCGGCGGCGGGTCCTACGAGCAGTACTTC. As protein: CAISRGGGSYEQYF.

The rearrangement links TRBV5-5 to TRBJ1-2, with 8 bases that match TRBD1. The CDR3 consists of 13 residues. Trimming at V came to 4 bases and at J to 8 bases, leaving 7 bases not matched to a gene. Per the germline V gene, CDR1 is SGHKS and CDR2 is YYEKEE (reference sequence). The CDR3 sequence is CASSHTGGKGYTF. CDR3 DNA sequence: TGTGCCAGCAGCCATACAGGGGGAAAAGGCTACACCTTC.

The chain recombines TRBV7-8 with TRBJ2-1; 8 nucleotides agree with TRBD2. The CDR3 has 13 amino acids. After removal of 4 bases from V and 7 bases from J, the junction contained 3 bases not matched to a gene. Germline V gives CDR1 SGHVS, CDR2 FQNEAQ. The CDR3 is CASSSRLANEQFF. The CDR3 coding sequence is TGTGCCAGCAGCTCCCGACTAGCGAATGAGCAGTTCTTC. The entire variable domain, with the rest obtained from reference TRBV7-8 and TRBJ2-1, is as follows: GAGVSQSPRYKVAKRGQDVALRCDPISGHVSLFWYQQALGQGPEFLTYFQNEAQLDKSGLPSDRFFAERPEGSVSTLKIQRTQQEDSAVYLCASSSRLANEQFFGPGTRLTVL.

The CDR3: CAWGTARVAFF. CDR3 in DNA: TGTGCCTGGGGGACTGCGCGGGTAGCTTTCTTT. V usage is TRBV30 and J usage is TRBJ1-1, with D tentatively TRBD1 (5 bases). The CDR3 loop spans 11 amino acids. Germline loops: CDR1 GTSNPN, CDR2 SVGIG (reference sequence). The V and J ends lost 5 bases and 10 bases respectively, with 14 bases between them. Combining the CDR3 with reference TRBV30 and TRBJ1-1 gives the whole variable domain SQTIHQWPATLVQPVGSPLSLECTVEGTSNPNLYWYRQAAGRGLQLLFYSVGIGQISSEVPQNLSASRPQDRQFILSSKKLLLSDSGFYLCAWGTARVAFFGQGTRLTVV.

This clone came up once. The V gene is TRBV7-2, the J gene TRBJ2-7, with TRBD2 identical over 9 bases. The trim removed 0 bases at V and 0 bases at J, leaving 9 bases unmatched. There are 18 residues in the CDR3. CDR1 is SGHTA and CDR2 is FQGNSA in the germline V gene. CDR3 amino acids: CASSLASASGVSSYEQYF. For the CDR3, the DNA is TGTGCCAGCAGCTTAGCGAGCGCTAGCGGGGTTAGCTCCTACGAGCAGTACTTC.

The chain uses TRBV18 and TRBJ1-2; D might be TRBD1 (5 bases). CDR3 size: 15 residues. CDR1 is KGHSH and CDR2 is LQKENI in the germline V gene. Trimming removed 6 bases from V and 7 bases from J, with 21 bases in between. This CDR3 is CASSQRQTPQVGYTF. As DNA, the CDR3 is TGTGCCAGCTCTCAAAGACAGACGCCTCAGGTTGGCTACACCTTC.